This T cell receptor beta chain stems from a study of metastatic and nonmetastatic thyroid tumors. Not a single patient had been given any form of treatment at any point before undergoing thyroid surgery. This CDR3 is built from 14 residues. Between the trimmed V and J ends, which lost 2 bases and 6 bases, there was a span of 11 bases. Germline values: CDR1 SGHTA, CDR2 FQGNSA. Under the authors' procedure: A papillary thyroid cancer distant-metastasis classifier was built from CDR3 differences across clinicopathological groups. TCRdb reassembled clones from the PCR reads with MiXCR. TCRdb's processing, not the study's, gives the V and J calls here. The sample has 40,000 to 55,000 clones, 15% to 20% seen once.

V gene TRBV7-2 combines with J gene TRBJ2-1; D is perhaps TRBD1 (7 bases). Sequenced sample: blood. The TCR sequence derives from a female donor with papillary thyroid cancer or a benign thyroid nodule (not recorded which). Some clones in this sample may be carry-over from other donors' samples. CDR3 in DNA: TGTGCCAGCAGCTTAATTCAGGGGGGCAATGAGCAGTTCTTC. Amino acids: CASSLIQGGNEQFF.